The following is a T cell receptor (beta chain) sequence with its context. The data were obtained in a study of T cell changes during pregnancy in multiple sclerosis. Germline V gene lookup returns CDR1 MGHDK and CDR2 SYGVNS. With 9 bases removed from V and 4 bases from J, the gap between germline ends came to 16 bases. The CDR3 loop spans 13 amino acids. The protocol was immunoSEQ multiplex PCR, while the TCRdb copy is restricted to in-frame clones and leaves out a portion. Of roughly 70,000 clones listed, just over 90% are singletons. The chain joins TRBV25-1 to TRBJ2-7; D perhaps matches TRBD1 (5 bases). The receptor was derived from a female donor with multiple sclerosis, enrolled in a pregnancy study. The sample in question was peripheral blood, obtained in the third trimester of pregnancy. DNA for the CDR3: TGTGCCAGGGGGCTCGGTTTCGGGTACGAGCAGTACTTC. Amino acids: CARGLGFGYEQYF.